The 2 T cell receptor beta chains below all came from one sample that was sequenced in a study of blood T cell repertoires in COVID-19. Generated by immunoSEQ multiplex PCR, the TCRdb table keeps only in-frame clones and is missing some. The data hold hundreds of thousands of clones, with 86% observed a single time. Sequenced: peripheral blood. Receptors were obtained from a woman under 40 with active or convalescent COVID-19.

The V gene is TRBV29-1, the J gene TRBJ1-2; D is undetermined. CDR1 SQVTM and CDR2 ANQGSEA come from the germline V gene. Deletions cut 6 bases from V and 3 bases from J, with 11 bases between. The CDR3 is made up of 12 amino acids. The CDR3 coding sequence is TGCAGCGTCTCGAGGACTGACTATGGCTACACCTTC. Its protein is CSVSRTDYGYTF. Full variable domain (missing parts from reference TRBV29-1 and TRBJ1-2): SAVISQKPSRDICQRGTSLTIQCQVDSQVTMMFWYRQQPGQSLTLIATANQGSEATYESGFVIDKFPISRPNLTFSTLTVSNMSPEDSSIYLCSVSRTDYGYTFGSGTRLTVV.

This sequence joins TRBV6-1 and TRBJ1-1; tentatively, D is TRBD1 (6 bases). This CDR3 region has 15 residues. The V and J ends lost 2 bases and 6 bases respectively, with 16 bases between them. Germline CDR1 is MNHNS and CDR2 is SASEGT. In nucleotides, the CDR3 is TGTGCCAGCAGTGAAATGGGGCAGGGGTTCTCTGAAGCTTTCTTT. Encoded protein: CASSEMGQGFSEAFF.